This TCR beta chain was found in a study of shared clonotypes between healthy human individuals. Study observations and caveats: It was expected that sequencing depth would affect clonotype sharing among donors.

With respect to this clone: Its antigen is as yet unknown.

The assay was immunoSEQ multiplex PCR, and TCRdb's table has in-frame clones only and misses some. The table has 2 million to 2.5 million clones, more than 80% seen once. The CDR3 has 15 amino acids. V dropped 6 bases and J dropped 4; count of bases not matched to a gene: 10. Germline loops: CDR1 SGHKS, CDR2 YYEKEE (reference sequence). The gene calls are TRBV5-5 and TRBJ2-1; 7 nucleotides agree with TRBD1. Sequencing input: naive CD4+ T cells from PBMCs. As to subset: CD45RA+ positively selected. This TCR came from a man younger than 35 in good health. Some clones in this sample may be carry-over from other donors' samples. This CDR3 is CASTYPRGQYNEQFF. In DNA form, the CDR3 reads TGTGCCAGCACCTACCCCAGGGGACAGTACAATGAGCAGTTCTTC. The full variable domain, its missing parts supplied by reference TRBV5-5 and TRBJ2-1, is DAGVTQSPTHLIKTRGQQVTLRCSPISGHKSVSWYQQVLGQGPQFIFQYYEKEERGRGNFPDRFSARQFPNYSSELNVNALLLGDSALYLCASTYPRGQYNEQFFGPGTRLTVL.